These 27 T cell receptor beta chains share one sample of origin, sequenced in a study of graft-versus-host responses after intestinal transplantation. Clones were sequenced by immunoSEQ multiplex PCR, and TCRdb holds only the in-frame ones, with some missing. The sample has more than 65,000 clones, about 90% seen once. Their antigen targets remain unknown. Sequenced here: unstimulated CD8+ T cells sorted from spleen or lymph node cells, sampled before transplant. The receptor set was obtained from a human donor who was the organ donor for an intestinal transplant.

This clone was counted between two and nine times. The CDR3 region is CASLSSWRGYTF. Written as DNA, the CDR3 is TGTGCCAGCCTTTCGTCGTGGCGGGGCTACACCTTC. This sequence joins TRBV19 and TRBJ1-2; D unclear. The CDR3 loop spans 12 amino acids. V lost 9 bases and J 8 bases, leaving 16 bases between the germline ends. Germline CDR1 and CDR2: LNHDA and SQIVND (reference sequence).

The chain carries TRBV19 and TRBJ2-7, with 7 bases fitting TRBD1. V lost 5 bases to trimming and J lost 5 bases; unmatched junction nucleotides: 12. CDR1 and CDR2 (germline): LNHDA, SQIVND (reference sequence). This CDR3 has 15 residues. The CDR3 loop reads CASSWTGDRVNEQYF. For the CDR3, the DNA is TGTGCCAGTAGTTGGACAGGCGATAGGGTGAACGAGCAGTACTTC. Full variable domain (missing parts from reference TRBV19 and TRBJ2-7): DGGITQSPKYLFRKEGQNVTLSCEQNLNHDAMYWYRQDPGQGLRLIYYSQIVNDFQKGDIAEGYSVSREKKESFPLTVTSAQKNPTAFYLCASSWTGDRVNEQYFGPGTRLTVT.

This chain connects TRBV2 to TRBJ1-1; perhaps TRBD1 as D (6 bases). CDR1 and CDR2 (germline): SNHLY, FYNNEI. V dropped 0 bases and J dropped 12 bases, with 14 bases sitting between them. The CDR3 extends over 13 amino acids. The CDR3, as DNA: TGTGCCAGCAGTGAAGCTTTAGGGCAGGGGACTTTCTTT. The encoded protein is CASSEALGQGTFF.

The CDR3 bases are TGTGCCAGCAGCCAATCGTTGAACACTGAAGCTTTCTTT. It encodes CASSQSLNTEAFF. The chain couples TRBV4-2 to TRBJ1-1, with D unresolved. The CDR3 runs 13 residues. Germline V CDR1 and CDR2: LGHNA, YNFKEQ. The V gene lost 2 bases and the J gene lost 0 bases, with 4 bases spanning the gap.

CDR3: CASSAGPSYEQYF. The CDR3 DNA is TGTGCCAGTAGTGCGGGCCCCTCCTACGAGCAGTACTTC. The rearrangement joins TRBV19 to TRBJ2-5; a weak D match, TRBD2 (5 bases). With the DNA end fitting TRBJ2-7 better, the J assignment may be wrong. The CDR3 is made up of 13 amino acids. Germline CDR1 and CDR2: LNHDA and SQIVND (reference sequence).

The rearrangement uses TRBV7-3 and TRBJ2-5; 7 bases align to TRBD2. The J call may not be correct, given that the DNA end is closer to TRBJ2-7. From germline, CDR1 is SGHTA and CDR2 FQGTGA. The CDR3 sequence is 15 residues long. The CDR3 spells CASSGPDGGKYEQYF. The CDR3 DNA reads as TGTGCCAGCAGCGGCCCCGACGGGGGGAAGTACGAGCAGTACTTC.

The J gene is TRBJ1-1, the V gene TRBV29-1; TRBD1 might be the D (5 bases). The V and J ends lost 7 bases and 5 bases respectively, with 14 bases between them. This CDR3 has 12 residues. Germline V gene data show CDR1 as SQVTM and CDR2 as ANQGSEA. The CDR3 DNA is TGCAGCGCCGAGGCGGGGGTGACTGAAGCTTTCTTT. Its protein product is CSAEAGVTEAFF.

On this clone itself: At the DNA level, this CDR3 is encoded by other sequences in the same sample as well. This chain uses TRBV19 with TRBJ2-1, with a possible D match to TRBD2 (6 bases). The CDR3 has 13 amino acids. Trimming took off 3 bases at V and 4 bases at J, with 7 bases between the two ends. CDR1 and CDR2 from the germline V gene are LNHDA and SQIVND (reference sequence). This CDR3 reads CASSMGGYNEQFF. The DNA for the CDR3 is TGTGCCAGTAGTATGGGGGGTTACAATGAGCAGTTCTTC.

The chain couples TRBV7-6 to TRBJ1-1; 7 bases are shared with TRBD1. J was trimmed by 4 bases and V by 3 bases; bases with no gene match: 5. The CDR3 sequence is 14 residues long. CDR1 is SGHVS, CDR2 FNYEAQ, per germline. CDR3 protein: CASSLPTGITEAFF. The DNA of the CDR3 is TGTGCCAGCAGCTTGCCGACAGGGATCACTGAAGCTTTCTTT.

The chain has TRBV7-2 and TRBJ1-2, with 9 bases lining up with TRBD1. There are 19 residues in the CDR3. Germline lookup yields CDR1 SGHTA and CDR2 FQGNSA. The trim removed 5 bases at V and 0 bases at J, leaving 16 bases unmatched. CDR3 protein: CASSGRWDREKHTNYGYTF. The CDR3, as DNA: TGTGCCAGCAGCGGGCGATGGGACAGGGAAAAGCATACTAACTATGGCTACACCTTC.

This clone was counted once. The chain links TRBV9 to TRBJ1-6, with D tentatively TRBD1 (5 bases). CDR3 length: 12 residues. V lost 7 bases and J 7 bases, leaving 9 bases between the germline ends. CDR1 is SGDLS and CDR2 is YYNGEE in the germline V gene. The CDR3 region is CASGGENSPLHF. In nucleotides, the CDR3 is TGTGCCAGCGGGGGGGAAAATTCACCCCTCCACTTT.

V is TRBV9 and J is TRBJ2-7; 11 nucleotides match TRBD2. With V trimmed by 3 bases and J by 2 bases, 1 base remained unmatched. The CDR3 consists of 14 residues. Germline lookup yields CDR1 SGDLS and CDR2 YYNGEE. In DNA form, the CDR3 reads TGTGCCAGCAGCGGTAGCGGGGGGGCCTACGAGCAGTACTTC. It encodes CASSGSGGAYEQYF.

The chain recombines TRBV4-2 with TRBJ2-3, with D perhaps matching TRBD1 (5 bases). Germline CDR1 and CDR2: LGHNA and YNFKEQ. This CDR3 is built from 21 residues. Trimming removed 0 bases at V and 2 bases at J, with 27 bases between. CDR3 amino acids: CASSQDVAWEWGAIPTDTQYF. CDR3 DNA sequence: TGTGCCAGCAGCCAAGATGTGGCGTGGGAATGGGGCGCGATCCCCACAGATACGCAGTATTTT.

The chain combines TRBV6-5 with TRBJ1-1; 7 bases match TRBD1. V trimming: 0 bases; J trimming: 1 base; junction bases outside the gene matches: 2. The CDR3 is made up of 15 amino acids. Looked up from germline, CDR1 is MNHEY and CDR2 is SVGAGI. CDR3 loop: CASSYSAGGNTEAFF. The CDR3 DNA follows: TGTGCCAGCAGTTACTCGGCAGGGGGGAACACTGAAGCTTTCTTT.

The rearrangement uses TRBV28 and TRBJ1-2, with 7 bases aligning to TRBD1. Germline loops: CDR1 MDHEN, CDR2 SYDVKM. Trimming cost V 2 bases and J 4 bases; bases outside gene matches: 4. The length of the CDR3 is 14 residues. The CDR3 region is CASSLRGRSYGYTF. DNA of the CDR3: TGTGCCAGCAGTTTAAGGGGGCGCTCCTATGGCTACACCTTC.

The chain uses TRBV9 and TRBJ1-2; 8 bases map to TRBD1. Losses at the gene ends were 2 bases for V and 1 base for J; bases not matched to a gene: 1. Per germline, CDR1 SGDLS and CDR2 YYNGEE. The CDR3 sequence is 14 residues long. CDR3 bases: TGTGCCAGCAGCGTGGACAGGGTTAACTATGGCTACACCTTC. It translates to CASSVDRVNYGYTF.

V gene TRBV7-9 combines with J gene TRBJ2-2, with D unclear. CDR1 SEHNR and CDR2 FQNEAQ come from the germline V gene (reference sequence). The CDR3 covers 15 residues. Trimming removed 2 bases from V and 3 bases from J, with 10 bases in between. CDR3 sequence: CASSLWANYTGELFF. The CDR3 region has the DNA TGTGCCAGCAGCTTATGGGCTAACTACACCGGGGAGCTGTTTTTT.

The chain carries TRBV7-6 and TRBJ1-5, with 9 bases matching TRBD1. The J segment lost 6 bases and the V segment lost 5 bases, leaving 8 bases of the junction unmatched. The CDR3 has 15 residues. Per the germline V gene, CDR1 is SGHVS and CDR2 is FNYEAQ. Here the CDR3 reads CASSPDRGLGQPQHF. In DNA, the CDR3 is TGTGCCAGCAGCCCGGACAGGGGCCTGGGTCAGCCCCAGCATTTT.

CDR3 sequence reads: CASSQEYGNTEAFF. CDR3 DNA sequence: TGCGCCAGCAGCCAAGAATACGGGAACACTGAAGCTTTCTTT. The V and J genes are TRBV4-1 and TRBJ1-1, with no clear D. This CDR3 is 14 amino acids long. Looked up from germline, CDR1 is MGHRA and CDR2 is YSYEKL. Trimming stripped 0 bases from V and 1 base from J, with 6 bases between.

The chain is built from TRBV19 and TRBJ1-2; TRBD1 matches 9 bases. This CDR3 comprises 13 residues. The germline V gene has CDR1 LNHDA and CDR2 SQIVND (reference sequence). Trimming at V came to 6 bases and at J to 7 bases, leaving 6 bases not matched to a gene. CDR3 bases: TGTGCCAGTAGCGTCGGGACAGGGATTGGCTACACCTTC. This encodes CASSVGTGIGYTF. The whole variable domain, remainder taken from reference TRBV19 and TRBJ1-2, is DGGITQSPKYLFRKEGQNVTLSCEQNLNHDAMYWYRQDPGQGLRLIYYSQIVNDFQKGDIAEGYSVSREKKESFPLTVTSAQKNPTAFYLCASSVGTGIGYTFGSGTRLTVV.

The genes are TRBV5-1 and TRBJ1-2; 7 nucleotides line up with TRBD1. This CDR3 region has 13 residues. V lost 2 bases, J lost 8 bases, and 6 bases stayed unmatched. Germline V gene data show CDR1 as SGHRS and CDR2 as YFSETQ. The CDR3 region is CASSLEGAPGYTF. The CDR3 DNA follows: TGCGCCAGCAGCTTAGAGGGGGCGCCCGGCTACACCTTC.

Written as DNA, the CDR3 is TGTGCCAGCAGTGAAGGACATAGCAATCAGCCCCAGCATTTT. This sequence encodes CASSEGHSNQPQHF. The rearrangement uses TRBV6-1 and TRBJ1-5; no definite D call. Germline CDR1 and CDR2: MNHNS and SASEGT. There are 14 residues in the CDR3. V lost 1 base to trimming and J lost 0 bases, with 4 bases between them.

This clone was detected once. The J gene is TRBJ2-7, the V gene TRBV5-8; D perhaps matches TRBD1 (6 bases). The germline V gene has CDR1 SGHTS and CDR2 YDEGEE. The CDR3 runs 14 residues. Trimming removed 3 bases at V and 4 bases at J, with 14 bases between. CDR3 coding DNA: TGTGCCAGCAGCTCTAAACTACAGGGTTACGAGCAGTACTTC. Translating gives CASSSKLQGYEQYF.

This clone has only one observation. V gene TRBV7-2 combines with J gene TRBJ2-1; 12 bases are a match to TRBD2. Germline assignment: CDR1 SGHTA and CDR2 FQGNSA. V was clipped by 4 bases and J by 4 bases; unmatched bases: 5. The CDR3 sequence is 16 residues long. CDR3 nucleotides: TGTGCCAGCAGCTCCCTGACTAGCGGGGGTTACAATGAGCAGTTCTTC. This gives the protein CASSSLTSGGYNEQFF.

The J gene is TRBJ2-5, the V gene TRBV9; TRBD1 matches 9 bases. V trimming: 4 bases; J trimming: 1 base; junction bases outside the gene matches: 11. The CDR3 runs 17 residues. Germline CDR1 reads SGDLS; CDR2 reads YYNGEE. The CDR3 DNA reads TGTGCCAGCAGCCCATACTCTGGACAGGGGTCCCAAGAGACCCAGTACTTC. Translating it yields CASSPYSGQGSQETQYF. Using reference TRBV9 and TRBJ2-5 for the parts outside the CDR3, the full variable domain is DSGVTQTPKHLITATGQRVTLRCSPRSGDLSVYWYQQSLDQGLQFLIQYYNGEERAKGNILERFSAQQFPDLHSELNLSSLELGDSALYFCASSPYSGQGSQETQYFGPGTRLLVL.

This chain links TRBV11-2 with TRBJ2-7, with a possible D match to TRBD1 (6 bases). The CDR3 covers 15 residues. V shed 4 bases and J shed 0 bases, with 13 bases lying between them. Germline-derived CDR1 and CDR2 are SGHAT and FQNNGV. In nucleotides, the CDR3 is TGTGCCAGCAGCTGGGGGCGGGCGAGCTCCTACGAGCAGTACTTC. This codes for CASSWGRASSYEQYF.

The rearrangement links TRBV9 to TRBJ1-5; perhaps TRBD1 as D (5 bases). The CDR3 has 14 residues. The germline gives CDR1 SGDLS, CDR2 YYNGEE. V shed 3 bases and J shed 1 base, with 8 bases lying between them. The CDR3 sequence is CASSGGDSNQPQHF. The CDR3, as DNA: TGTGCCAGCAGCGGGGGGGACAGCAATCAGCCCCAGCATTTT.